This T cell receptor beta chain is from a study of blood T cell repertoires in COVID-19. About the research overall: Samples representing acute and convalescent COVID-19 were sourced from the United States, Italy and Spain. PBMCs, B-cell-depleted T cells, or T cells were the source of the cDNA or gDNA that made up the material.

How the authors handled the data: How many nucleated cells were present was estimated from reference gene primer amplification. Repertoires were generated with immunoSEQ multiplex PCR, while TCRdb's copy carries only in-frame clones and drops some. Clone size and the V and J calls come from that table; the DNA yielded D and trimming. Of 50,000 to 75,000 clones listed, 91% were seen once; the top ten hold 6.5% to 9.5%. In germline, CDR1 is SGHTA, CDR2 FQGTGA. The CDR3 is made up of 15 amino acids. J was trimmed by 3 bases and V by 5 bases; bases with no gene match: 4. The rearrangement joins TRBV7-3 to TRBJ1-1; 12 bases are shared with TRBD1. Sequencing was performed on peripheral blood. The receptor was isolated from a human donor in a cohort sampled during active COVID-19. The CDR3 nucleotides are TGTGCCAGCAGCACGGGACAGGGGGCCGACACTGAAGCTTTCTTT. Translating gives CASSTGQGADTEAFF.